What follows are 4 T cell receptor beta chains derived from one specimen sequenced in a study of early T cells in non-severe SARS-CoV-2 infection (dated by TCRdb to the early 2020s). Library construction relied on 5' RACE. The sequencer was a NextSeq 500. TCRdb reran the public reads through fastp at Q25 and MiXCR, keeping productive beta chains. Rows with one shared CDR3 protein collapse into an entry with the most common genes and DNA. Here the sample has more than 45,000 distinct CDR3 sequences; 9.5% to 15% occur a single time. The ten largest account for less than 4.5% of the sample. The sample taken for sequencing was whole blood. These receptors all stem from an adult who was a healthcare worker with PCR-confirmed SARS-CoV-2 infection or an uninfected control (not recorded which).

This clonotype was seen ten or more times. The gene calls are TRBV2 and TRBJ2-7; TRBD1 is a possible D gene (5 bases). This CDR3 comprises 12 residues. Trimming took off 7 bases at V and 7 bases at J, with 14 bases between the two ends. CDR1 is SNHLY, CDR2 FYNNEI, per germline. CDR3 coding DNA: TGTGCCAGCACACCCGACTCAGGGGAGCAGTACTTC. Translating gives CASTPDSGEQYF.

This clonotype was counted at least ten times. V and J are TRBV24-1 and TRBJ2-1; no clear D gene. The V end was cut by 3 bases, the J end by 5 bases, with 19 bases between. Germline CDR1 is KGHDR and CDR2 is SFDVKD. This CDR3 has 17 amino acids. CDR3 nucleotide sequence: TGTGCCACCAGTGATCCCGCAGATCGGAGCGCCCACAATGAGCAGTTCTTC. Its protein is CATSDPADRSAHNEQFF.

This clonotype was seen many times. The chain couples TRBV9 to TRBJ2-2; D ambiguous. Trimming stripped 0 bases from V and 4 bases from J, with 19 bases between. The germline gives CDR1 SGDLS, CDR2 YYNGEE. The CDR3 covers 18 residues. The CDR3 bases are TGTGCCAGCAGCGTAGCAGGAGAGTGGGGATCGGGCACCGGGGAGCTGTTTTTT. Translation: CASSVAGEWGSGTGELFF. Complete variable domain (other parts from reference TRBV9 and TRBJ2-2): DSGVTQTPKHLITATGQRVTLRCSPRSGDLSVYWYQQSLDQGLQFLIQYYNGEERAKGNILERFSAQQFPDLHSELNLSSLELGDSALYFCASSVAGEWGSGTGELFFGEGSRLTVL.

This CDR3 is CASSKVGQGTYNEQFF. DNA of the CDR3: TGTGCCAGTAGTAAGGTGGGACAGGGAACCTACAATGAGCAGTTCTTC. The chain is built from TRBV19 and TRBJ2-1; 9 nucleotides match TRBD1. The CDR3 is 16 residues long. Per germline, CDR1 LNHDA and CDR2 SQIVND (reference sequence). Trimming removed 4 bases from V and 2 bases from J; junction bases left unmatched: 6.